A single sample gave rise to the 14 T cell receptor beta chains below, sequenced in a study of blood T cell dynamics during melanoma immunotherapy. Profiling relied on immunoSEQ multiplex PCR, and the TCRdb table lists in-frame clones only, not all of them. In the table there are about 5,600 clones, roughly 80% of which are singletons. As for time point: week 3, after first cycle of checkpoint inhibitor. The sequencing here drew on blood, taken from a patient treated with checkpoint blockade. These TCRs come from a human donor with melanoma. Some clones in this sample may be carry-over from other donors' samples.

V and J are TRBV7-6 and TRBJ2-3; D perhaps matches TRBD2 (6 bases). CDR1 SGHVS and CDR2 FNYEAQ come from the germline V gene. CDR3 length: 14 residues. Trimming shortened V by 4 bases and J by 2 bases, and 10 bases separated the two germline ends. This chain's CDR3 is CASSSGGATDTQYF. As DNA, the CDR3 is TGTGCCAGCAGCTCCGGGGGAGCCACAGATACGCAGTATTTT.

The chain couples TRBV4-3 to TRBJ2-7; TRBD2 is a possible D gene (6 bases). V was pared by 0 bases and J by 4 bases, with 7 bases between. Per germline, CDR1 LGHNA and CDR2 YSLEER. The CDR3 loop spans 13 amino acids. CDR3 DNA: TGCGCCAGCAGCCAAGAACGGGGGTACGAGCAGTACTTC. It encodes CASSQERGYEQYF.

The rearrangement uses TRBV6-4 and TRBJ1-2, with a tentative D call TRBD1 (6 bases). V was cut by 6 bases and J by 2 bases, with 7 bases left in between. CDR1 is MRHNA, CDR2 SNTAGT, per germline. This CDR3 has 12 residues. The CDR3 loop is CASSQGNYGYTF. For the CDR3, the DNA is TGTGCCAGCAGCCAGGGGAACTATGGCTACACCTTC.

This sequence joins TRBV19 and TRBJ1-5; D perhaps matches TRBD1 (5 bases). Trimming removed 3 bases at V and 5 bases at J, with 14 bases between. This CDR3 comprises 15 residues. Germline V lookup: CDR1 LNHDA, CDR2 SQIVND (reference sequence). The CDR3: CASSIRGVGDQPQHF. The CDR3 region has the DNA TGTGCCAGTAGTATCCGAGGGGTAGGGGATCAGCCCCAGCATTTT. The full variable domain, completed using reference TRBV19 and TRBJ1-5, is DGGITQSPKYLFRKEGQNVTLSCEQNLNHDAMYWYRQDPGQGLRLIYYSQIVNDFQKGDIAEGYSVSREKKESFPLTVTSAQKNPTAFYLCASSIRGVGDQPQHFGDGTRLSIL.

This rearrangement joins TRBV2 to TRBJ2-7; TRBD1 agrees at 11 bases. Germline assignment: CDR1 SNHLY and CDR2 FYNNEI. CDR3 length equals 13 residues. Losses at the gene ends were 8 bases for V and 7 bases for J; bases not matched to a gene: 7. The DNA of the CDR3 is TGTGCCAGCTCATCCGGGACAGGGGGTGAGCAGTACTTC. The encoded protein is CASSSGTGGEQYF.

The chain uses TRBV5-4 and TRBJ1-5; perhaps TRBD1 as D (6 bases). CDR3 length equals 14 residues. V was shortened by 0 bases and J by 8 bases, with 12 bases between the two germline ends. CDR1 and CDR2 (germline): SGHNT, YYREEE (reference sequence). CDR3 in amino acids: CASSLGGGAKPQHF. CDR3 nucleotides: TGTGCCAGCAGCTTGGGAGGGGGGGCTAAGCCCCAGCATTTT.

The CDR3 reads CASSLRQFNSPLHF. The DNA for the CDR3 is TGTGCCAGCAGTTTAAGACAGTTTAATTCACCCCTCCACTTT. The chain couples TRBV28 to TRBJ1-6, with D possibly TRBD1 on 5 matching bases. Per germline, CDR1 MDHEN and CDR2 SYDVKM. V was shortened by 2 bases and J by 6 bases, with 8 bases between the two germline ends. CDR3 length equals 14 residues.

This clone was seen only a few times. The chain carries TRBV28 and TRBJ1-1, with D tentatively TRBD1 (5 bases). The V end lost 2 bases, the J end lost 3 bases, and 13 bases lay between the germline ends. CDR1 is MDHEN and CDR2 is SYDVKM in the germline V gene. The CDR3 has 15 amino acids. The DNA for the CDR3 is TGTGCCAGCAGTTTACTTCACCGGGGGTACACTGAAGCTTTCTTT. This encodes CASSLLHRGYTEAFF.

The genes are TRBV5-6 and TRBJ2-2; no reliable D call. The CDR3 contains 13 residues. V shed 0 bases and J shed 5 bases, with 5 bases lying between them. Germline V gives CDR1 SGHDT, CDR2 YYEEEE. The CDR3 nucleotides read TGTGCCAGCAGCTTGGACTGGACCGGGGAGCTGTTTTTT. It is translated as CASSLDWTGELFF.

The CDR3 reads CSVARTGGDEKLFF. Written as DNA, the CDR3 is TGCAGCGTTGCCCGGACAGGGGGTGATGAAAAACTGTTTTTT. The rearrangement joins TRBV29-1 to TRBJ1-4, with 10 bases identical to TRBD1. CDR3 size: 14 residues. Germline CDR1 reads SQVTM; CDR2 reads ANQGSEA. The ends lost 4 bases at V and 6 bases at J; junction bases unmatched: 5.

The CDR3 protein is CASRAGNVIADGYTF. The DNA for the CDR3 is TGCGCCAGCCGCGCTGGCAATGTGATAGCGGATGGCTACACCTTC. The chain joins TRBV5-1 to TRBJ1-2; D remains unclear. Germline assignment: CDR1 SGHRS and CDR2 YFSETQ. V lost 7 bases, J lost 6 bases, and 22 bases lay in between. This CDR3 has 15 amino acids. Full variable domain (rest looked up from reference TRBV5-1 and TRBJ1-2): KAGVTQTPRYLIKTRGQQVTLSCSPISGHRSVSWYQQTPGQGLQFLFEYFSETQRNKGNFPGRFSGRQFSNSRSEMNVSTLELGDSALYLCASRAGNVIADGYTFGSGTRLTVV.

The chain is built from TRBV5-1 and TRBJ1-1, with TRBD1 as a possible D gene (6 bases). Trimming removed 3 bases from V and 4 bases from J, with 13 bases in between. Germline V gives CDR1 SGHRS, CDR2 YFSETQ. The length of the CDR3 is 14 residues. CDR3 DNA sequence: TGCGCCAGCAGCTCGAATACAGGGCTCACTGAAGCTTTCTTT. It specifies CASSSNTGLTEAFF.

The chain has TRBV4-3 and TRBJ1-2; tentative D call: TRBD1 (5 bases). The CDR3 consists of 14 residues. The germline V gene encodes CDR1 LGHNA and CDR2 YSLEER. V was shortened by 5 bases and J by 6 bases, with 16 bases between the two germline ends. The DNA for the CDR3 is TGCGCCAGCAGCTCCCTCGGGGGTACCCATGGCTACACCTTC. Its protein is CASSSLGGTHGYTF.

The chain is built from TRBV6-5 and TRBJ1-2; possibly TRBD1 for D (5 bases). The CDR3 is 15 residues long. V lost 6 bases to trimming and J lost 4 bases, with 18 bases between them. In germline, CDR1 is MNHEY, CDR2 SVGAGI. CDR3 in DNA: TGTGCCAGCAGCACACCTGCGGGGCCCTTCTATGGCTACACCTTC. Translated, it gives CASSTPAGPFYGYTF.